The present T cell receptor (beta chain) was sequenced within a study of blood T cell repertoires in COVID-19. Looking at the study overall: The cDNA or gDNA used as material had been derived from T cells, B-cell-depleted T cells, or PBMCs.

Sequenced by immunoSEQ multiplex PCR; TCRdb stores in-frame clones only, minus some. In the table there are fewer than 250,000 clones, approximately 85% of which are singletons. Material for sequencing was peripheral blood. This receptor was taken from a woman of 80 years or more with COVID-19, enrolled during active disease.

CDR3 loop: CASSPGQNNNEKLFF. As DNA, the CDR3 is TGTGCCAGCAGCCCAGGTCAAAATAACAATGAAAAACTGTTTTTT. The rearrangement uses TRBV3-1 (or the pseudogene TRBV3-2) and TRBJ1-4, with D uncertain. Germline CDR1 reads LGHDT; CDR2 reads YNNKEL (reference sequence). This CDR3 has 15 amino acids. V was trimmed by 4 bases and J by 5 bases, leaving 14 bases between them.